Below, 2 T cell receptor beta chains from the same sample are listed, as sequenced in a study of OX40 agonist ivuxolimab in advanced cancers. Here immunoSEQ multiplex PCR was the method, and the copy in TCRdb shows in-frame clones only, minus some. The table shows approximately 35,000 clones, with 74% occurring only once. Here the sequenced sample was CD4+ or CD8+ T cells sorted from blood, taken in a trial of the OX40 agonist ivuxolimab. These receptors were obtained from an adult with an advanced solid tumor such as melanoma, head and neck, liver or kidney cancer.

The rearrangement joins TRBV30 to TRBJ2-2; D is ambiguous. The germline gives CDR1 GTSNPN, CDR2 SVGIG (reference sequence). The CDR3 contains 11 residues. Trimming shortened V by 2 bases and J by 4 bases, and 2 bases separated the two germline ends. The CDR3 reads CAWSTTGELFF. The CDR3 DNA follows: TGTGCCTGGAGTACCACCGGGGAGCTGTTTTTT.

DNA for the CDR3: TGTGCCAGCAGCCCGGGGACGAGGGTATGGTCGTTAGCTCTCCACTTT. Protein: CASSPGTRVWSLALHF. The V and J genes are TRBV5-8 and TRBJ1-6; possible D gene TRBD1, 5 bases. Germline V gene sequence: CDR1 SGHTS, CDR2 YDEGEE. The V end lost 4 bases, the J end lost 16 bases, and 27 bases lay between the germline ends. CDR3 size: 16 residues.